This T cell receptor (beta chain) was found in a study of neoadjuvant nivolumab and ipilimumab in lung cancer. Profiling relied on immunoSEQ multiplex PCR, and the TCRdb table lists in-frame clones only, not all of them. This table holds about 6,900 clones, around 76% found once. Study conclusions and caveats: TCR richness and clonality were higher in tumors than adjacent uninvolved lung.

The CDR3 is 17 amino acids long, termini counted. As regards this clone: The antigen is not known. The limits of the CDR3 on the DNA are not certain, so only TCRdb's listed CDR3 is given.

The chain carries TRBV12-1 and TRBJ1-4. TRBV12-1 is shown as a pseudogene. The TCR originated in an adult with non-small cell lung cancer. The starting material was tumor tissue, obtained after neoadjuvant nivolumab, alone or with ipilimumab, at or shortly before surgery. This CDR3 reads CASSFGPGTSTNEKLFF.